A single sample is the source of the 14 T cell receptor beta chains below, sequenced in a study of T cells expressing NK-cell markers. From the 5' RACE reads, TCRdb lists one entry per CDR3 protein and no DNA. Here the sample table reports about 410,000 distinct CDR3 sequences. Sequencing was performed on blood T cells: a sorted CD56 or NKG2C T cell subset, CD4+ or CD8+ T cells, or bulk PBMC T cells (not recorded which). The source of these receptors is a woman aged 50 to 65 in good health.

The chain is built from TRBV20-1 and TRBJ1-2; the D call of TRBD1 rests on TCRdb alone, since no DNA is present to check it. Germline V gives CDR1 DFQATT, CDR2 SNEGSKA (reference sequence). CDR3 length: 14 residues. CDR3 sequence reads: CSATNRGRSYGYTF.

This CDR3 is CASSLKGEAAFF. The chain uses TRBV7-9 and TRBJ1-1. The CDR3 is 12 amino acids. Germline CDR1 SEHNR, CDR2 FQNEAQ (reference sequence).

The V call is TRBV20-1, the J call TRBJ2-5; there is no DNA to check the TCRdb D call of TRBD2. Germline V CDR1 and CDR2: DFQATT, SNEGSKA (reference sequence). The CDR3 contains 13 residues. This CDR3 is CTARGSAEETQYF.

The CDR3 protein is CASSKRTGASNQPQHF. V and J are TRBV6-5 and TRBJ1-5; TCRdb calls TRBD1, which cannot be checked without DNA. This CDR3 is built from 16 residues. Germline V CDR1 and CDR2: MNHEY, SVGAGI.

The chain joins TRBV6-5 to TRBJ1-1; without DNA, the TCRdb call of TRBD1 cannot be checked. The germline gives CDR1 MNHEY, CDR2 SVGAGI. The CDR3 extends over 15 amino acids. The CDR3 sequence is CASSYSTGANTEAFF.

This chain connects TRBV7-7 to TRBJ2-5. This CDR3 is built from 13 residues. CDR1 SSHAT and CDR2 FNYEAQ come from the germline V gene (reference sequence). CDR3 protein: CASSLGAIETQYF.

The V and J genes are TRBV18 and TRBJ2-2; TCRdb's D gene call, TRBD2, goes unchecked for lack of DNA. This CDR3 comprises 16 residues. Germline loops: CDR1 KGHSH, CDR2 LQKENI. CDR3 residues: CASSPGRPGNTGELFF.

The V and J genes are TRBV20-1 and TRBJ2-3. CDR1 is DFQATT, CDR2 SNEGSKA, per germline (reference sequence). The CDR3 runs to 13 residues. The CDR3 spells CSARKSGPDTQYF.

The chain has TRBV6-5 and TRBJ1-1; with no DNA, the TCRdb D assignment of TRBD1 cannot be verified. Germline-derived CDR1 and CDR2 are MNHEY and SVGAGI. There are 17 residues in the CDR3. CDR3 sequence reads: CASSPQPGQGSGTEAFF.

The chain employs TRBV10-3 and TRBJ2-7; TCRdb lists TRBD2, though no DNA is available to test this call. The germline gives CDR1 ENHRY, CDR2 SYGVKD. The CDR3 covers 13 residues. The CDR3 spells CAILNSGDYEQYF.

The chain combines TRBV25-1 with TRBJ2-1; checking the TCRdb D call of TRBD1 is not possible without DNA. Germline assignment: CDR1 MGHDK and CDR2 SYGVNS. This CDR3 is 15 amino acids long. CDR3 sequence: CASRNQRQLYNEQFF.

This chain joins TRBV7-9 and TRBJ2-3; without DNA, the TCRdb call of TRBD2 cannot be checked. Germline CDR1 is SEHNR and CDR2 is FQNEAQ (reference sequence). The CDR3 length is 16 residues. CDR3 protein: CASSFRPSGSTDTQYF.

The V and J genes are TRBV3-1 and TRBJ2-1; lacking DNA, the TRBD2 call made by TCRdb goes unchecked. The CDR3 runs 18 residues. Germline V lookup: CDR1 LGHDT, CDR2 YNNKEL (reference sequence). CDR3 residues: CASALSVAGGHEYNEQFF.

The rearrangement uses TRBV4-2 and TRBJ2-3; the D call of TRBD2 rests on TCRdb alone, since no DNA is present to check it. Germline V lookup: CDR1 LGHNA, CDR2 YNFKEQ. CDR3 length: 16 amino acids. The CDR3 sequence: CASSQAASGLTDTQYF.